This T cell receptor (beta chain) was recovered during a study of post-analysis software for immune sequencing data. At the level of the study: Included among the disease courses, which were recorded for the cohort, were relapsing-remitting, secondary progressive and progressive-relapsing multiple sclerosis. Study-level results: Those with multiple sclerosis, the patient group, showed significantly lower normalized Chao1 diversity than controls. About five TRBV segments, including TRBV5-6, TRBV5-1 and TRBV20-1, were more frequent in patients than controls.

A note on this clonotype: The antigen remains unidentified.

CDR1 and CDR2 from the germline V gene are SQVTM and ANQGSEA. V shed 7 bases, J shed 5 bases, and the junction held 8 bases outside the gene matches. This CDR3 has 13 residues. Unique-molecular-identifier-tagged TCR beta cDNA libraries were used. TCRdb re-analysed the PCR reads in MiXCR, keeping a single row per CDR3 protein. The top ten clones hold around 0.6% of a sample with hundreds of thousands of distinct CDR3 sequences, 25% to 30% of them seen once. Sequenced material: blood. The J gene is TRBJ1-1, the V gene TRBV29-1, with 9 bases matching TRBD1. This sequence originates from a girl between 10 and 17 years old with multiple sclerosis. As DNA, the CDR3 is TGCAGCGCCAGGACAGGGGAAGGTACTGAAGCTTTCTTT. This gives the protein CSARTGEGTEAFF.